These T cell receptor beta chains were read from a single sample in a study of blood T cells in healthy people across ages. TCRdb used MiXCR to reprocess the 5' RACE reads, holding one entry per CDR3 protein. The repertoire holds around 600,000 distinct CDR3 sequences, with around half as singletons. Sequencing was done on a sample of blood. These receptors came from a man older than 75 in good health. The CDR3 runs from the conserved cysteine through the conserved F or W. The D gene is left open where the match is weak. Only some rows state a clone size, as once, few, many or a class for expanded clones.

cdr3_length j_call d_call v_call clone_size cdr3_nt cdr3_aa
12 TRBJ1-2 . TRBV20-1 . TGCAGTGCTAGGCCCGGACAGTATGGCTACACCTTC CSARPGQYGYTF
16 TRBJ2-7 TRBD2 TRBV7-6 . TGTGCCAGCAGCTTAGGTGTCGGAGGGAGGGCGAACGAGCAGTACTTC CASSLGVGGRANEQYF
16 TRBJ2-1 . TRBV5-4 once TGTGCCAGCAGCTTGGCCCTAGGACCAGGGTACAATGAGCAGTTCTTC CASSLALGPGYNEQFF
16 TRBJ1-1 . TRBV12-3/TRBV12-4 few TGTGCCAGCAGTTTCCCCGGGTCGTCTGGTGACACTGAAGCTTTCTTT CASSFPGSSGDTEAFF
16 TRBJ2-7 TRBD2 TRBV12-3/TRBV12-4 . TGTGCCAGCAGCCCTACTAGCGGGATCATATCCTACGAGCAGTACTTC CASSPTSGIISYEQYF
22 TRBJ2-7 TRBD2 TRBV11-2 . TGTGCCAGCAGCTCCCAAAGGGGCGCCCGGTCGGATTCTAGCGGGGGGACCTACGAGCAGTACTTC CASSSQRGARSDSSGGTYEQYF
15 TRBJ2-1 . TRBV18 . TGTGCCAGCTCACCACTGGCAGGGGCGCAGGGTGAGCAGTTCTTC CASSPLAGAQGEQFF
15 TRBJ2-3 TRBD2 TRBV29-1 few TGCAGCGTTTACGGACTAGCGACTAGCACAGATACGCAGTATTTT CSVYGLATSTDTQYF
15 TRBJ2-5 TRBD2 TRBV25-1 . TGTGCCAGCAGTGATTTTAGGGAGGGCCTCGAGACCCAGTACTTC CASSDFREGLETQYF
12 TRBJ2-1 . TRBV28 . TGTGCCAGCAGACTACCTGGGGCTGAGCAGTTCTTC CASRLPGAEQFF
18 TRBJ2-4 TRBD2 TRBV7-2 . TGTGCCAGCAGCTTAGGGACTAGCGGGGGGGCCCTCAAAAACATTCAGTACTTC CASSLGTSGGALKNIQYF
12 TRBJ1-2 . TRBV29-1 . TGCAGCGTGACAGGTAGTAACTATGGCTACACCTTC CSVTGSNYGYTF
18 TRBJ2-1 . TRBV6-5 . TGTGCCAGCAGTTACGCAGCCGATGGGCAGGCGACCTACAATGAGCAGTTCTTC CASSYAADGQATYNEQFF
15 TRBJ2-3 TRBD1 TRBV9 few TGTGCCAGCAGCCCGAGAACAGGGGATGCAGATACGCAGTATTTT CASSPRTGDADTQYF
15 TRBJ2-1 TRBD2 TRBV20-1 . TGCAGTGCTAGGGGGACTAGCGGACCGTACAATGAGCAGTTCTTC CSARGTSGPYNEQFF
16 TRBJ2-1 TRBD2 TRBV6-5 . TGTGCCAGCAGCCGAGGGTGGGAGGGCCATGACAATGAGCAGTTCTTC CASSRGWEGHDNEQFF
15 TRBJ2-1 . TRBV2 few TGTGCCAGCAGGGACCAGATGACTCCCACCGATGAGCAGTTCTTC CASRDQMTPTDEQFF
16 TRBJ1-5 . TRBV7-9 few TGTGCCAGCAGCGCCGGTAGGGGAGGGAGCAATCAGCCCCAGCATTTT CASSAGRGGSNQPQHF
16 TRBJ2-7 . TRBV7-9 few TGTGCCAGCAGCTTAGTTTCAGGGTCGGGCTCCTACGAGCAGTACTTC CASSLVSGSGSYEQYF
14 TRBJ2-6 TRBD1 TRBV6-6 many TGTGCCAGCAGAACCGGGACAGTGGGCAACGTCCTGACTTTC CASRTGTVGNVLTF
15 TRBJ1-4 . TRBV28 . TGTGCCAGCAGTTTAGAGCAGGTTCGGAGTGAAAAACTGTTTTTT CASSLEQVRSEKLFF
15 TRBJ2-5 . TRBV28 many TGTGCCAGCACGGTCACCAGACGCGTTCAAGAGACCCAGTACTTC CASTVTRRVQETQYF
11 TRBJ2-3 . TRBV20-1 . TGCAGTGCTAAACTCACAGATACGCAGTATTTT CSAKLTDTQYF
11 TRBJ2-3 . TRBV12-3/TRBV12-4 . TGTGCCAGCACCCAAGGTGATACGCAGTATTTT CASTQGDTQYF
13 TRBJ1-6 . TRBV20-1 . TGCAGTGCTAGGCCCAGGGGAGAATCACCCCTCCACTTT CSARPRGESPLHF
17 TRBJ1-6 . TRBV20-1 . TGCAGTGCTAGAGATGGACAGCAGCTATCCTATAATTCACCCCTCCACTTT CSARDGQQLSYNSPLHF
15 TRBJ1-2 . TRBV4-1 . TGCGCCAGCAGCCAAGATGAAACCAGTTCAAGGGGCTACACCTTC CASSQDETSSRGYTF
13 TRBJ2-7 TRBD1 TRBV29-1 few TGCAGCGTGGCGGGACAGGGGAACCACGAGCAGTACTTC CSVAGQGNHEQYF
12 TRBJ2-7 . TRBV6-2/TRBV6-3 . TGTGCCAGCAGGAGGCAAGCCTACGAGCAGTACTTC CASRRQAYEQYF